The next 17 T cell receptor beta chains were all read from a single sample in a study of response to subunit inactivated influenza vaccine. MiXCR was run by TCRdb on the RT-PCR reads, yielding one entry per CDR3 protein. The sample yields about 520,000 distinct CDR3 sequences, around 7.9% seen once. Specimen: PBMCs from blood, collected approximately 25 months after vaccination. All receptors derive from a man between 50 and 69 years old who received an inactivated influenza vaccine.

This clonotype has ten or more counts. The chain uses TRBV10-3 and TRBJ1-5; D is ambiguous. V was trimmed by 0 bases and J by 7 bases, leaving 7 bases between them. CDR3 length equals 13 residues. CDR1 is ENHRY and CDR2 is SYGVKD in the germline V gene. CDR3 nucleotide sequence: TGTGCCATCAGTGAGTCCGTGACCCAGCCCCAGCATTTT. Translation: CAISESVTQPQHF.

This clonotype was seen only a few times. The chain joins TRBV6-2 or TRBV6-3 to TRBJ1-5; TRBD1 matches 10 bases. V lost 0 bases and J lost 1; bases outside the gene matches: 3. Germline V gene lookup returns CDR1 MNHEY and CDR2 SVGEGT. The CDR3 sequence is 17 residues long. DNA of the CDR3: TGTGCCAGCAGTTACTCCCGGACAGGGGGAAGCAATCAGCCCCAGCATTTT. Its protein is CASSYSRTGGSNQPQHF.

This clonotype was counted at least ten times. CDR3: CSARSPGLAKNIQYF. The CDR3 bases are TGCAGTGCTAGAAGCCCGGGCTTGGCCAAAAACATTCAGTACTTC. This chain joins TRBV20-1 and TRBJ2-4, with unresolved D. The CDR3 contains 15 residues. V was trimmed by 2 bases and J by 1 base, leaving 12 bases between them. Germline V gives CDR1 DFQATT, CDR2 SNEGSKA (reference sequence).

This clonotype turned up a few times. This chain uses TRBV12-3 or TRBV12-4 with TRBJ2-1; 10 bases agree with TRBD1. There are 17 residues in the CDR3. V shed 1 base and J 3 bases; nucleotides not matched to a gene: 6. The CDR3 sequence: CASSLEIGTGDYNEQFF. The CDR3, as DNA: TGTGCCAGCAGTTTAGAGATCGGGACAGGGGACTACAATGAGCAGTTCTTC.

At least ten counts were recorded for this clonotype. The chain has TRBV29-1 and TRBJ2-3; D call uncertain. Germline V gene lookup returns CDR1 SQVTM and CDR2 ANQGSEA. Trimming shortened V by 5 bases and J by 3 bases, and 6 bases separated the two germline ends. This CDR3 spans 11 amino acids. CDR3 residues: CSVTRTDTQYF. The CDR3 DNA sequence: TGCAGCGTTACCCGAACAGATACGCAGTATTTT.

This sequence joins TRBV28 and TRBJ2-5, with TRBD2 matching over 10 bases. The CDR3 has 14 residues. With 10 bases clipped from V and 3 bases from J, the junction kept 8 bases outside the gene matches. Germline loops: CDR1 MDHEN, CDR2 SYDVKM. CDR3 nucleotide sequence: TGTGCCACCGTAGCCCTAGCGGGAGAAGAGACCCAGTACTTC. Protein sequence: CATVALAGEETQYF.

This clonotype was observed at least ten times. A read error may produce the germline difference seen at one junction end. This sequence joins TRBV5-6 and TRBJ2-7, with 7 bases identical to TRBD1. CDR1 is SGHDT and CDR2 is YYEEEE in the germline V gene. CDR3 length: 13 amino acids. The CDR3 DNA is TGTGCCAGCAGCTTGGGGACAGGCGTGGGTTGGCACTTC. It encodes CASSLGTGVGWHF.

There are many counts of this clonotype. As DNA, the CDR3 is TGTGCCAGCAGCTTGGCGGCGGGGGGGCAGAATGAGCAGTTCTTC. This codes for CASSLAAGGQNEQFF. The gene calls are TRBV5-8 and TRBJ2-1, with TRBD2 matching over 9 bases. Germline CDR1 is SGHTS and CDR2 is YDEGEE. The CDR3 is 15 amino acids. The J segment lost 7 bases and the V segment lost 0 bases, leaving 5 bases of the junction unmatched.

Ten or more counts support this clonotype. This rearrangement joins TRBV12-3 or TRBV12-4 to TRBJ1-5, with no clear D. CDR3 length: 14 residues. Between the trimmed V and J ends, which lost 6 bases and 4 bases, there was a span of 13 bases. The CDR3: CASRDPTGNQPQHF. The CDR3 DNA is TGTGCCAGCAGAGACCCCACCGGAAATCAGCCCCAGCATTTT.

This clonotype was seen repeatedly, ten times or more. This chain uses TRBV20-1 with TRBJ1-4; TRBD1 aligns across 8 bases. CDR1 is DFQATT and CDR2 is SNEGSKA in the germline V gene (reference sequence). V trimming: 6 bases; J trimming: 5 bases; junction bases outside the gene matches: 5. The CDR3 has 13 amino acids. CDR3 DNA sequence: TGCAGTGCCCTGGACAGGGCGAATGAAAAACTGTTTTTT. Residues: CSALDRANEKLFF.

In its sample, this clonotype was seen many times. Here the CDR3 reads CASSRGQLLGTEAFF. The CDR3 DNA sequence: TGTGCCAGCAGCCGGGGACAGCTATTGGGCACTGAAGCTTTCTTT. The V call is TRBV7-2, the J call TRBJ1-1, with 7 positions matching TRBD1. V was clipped by 5 bases and J by 4 bases; unmatched bases: 10. The CDR3 runs to 15 residues. CDR1 is SGHTA, CDR2 FQGNSA, per germline.

This clonotype came up many times. The genes are TRBV5-1 and TRBJ1-2; D uncertain. The germline gives CDR1 SGHRS, CDR2 YFSETQ. The CDR3 contains 14 residues. Trimming shortened V by 0 bases and J by 8 bases, and 14 bases separated the two germline ends. CDR3 amino acids: CASSLVPQARGYTF. The CDR3 DNA follows: TGCGCCAGCAGCTTGGTCCCCCAGGCCAGGGGCTACACCTTC.

This clonotype was detected ten times or more. The chain uses TRBV2 and TRBJ2-4; 12 bases line up with TRBD2. V gave up 0 bases and J gave up 15 bases; unmatched junction bases: 6. This CDR3 comprises 14 residues. Germline CDR1 and CDR2: SNHLY and FYNNEI. The CDR3 loop is CASSEAVLAGGRYF. The CDR3 nucleotides read TGTGCCAGCAGTGAAGCGGTACTAGCGGGGGGTCGGTACTTC.

This clonotype has ten or more counts. The rearrangement joins TRBV13 to TRBJ2-4; no firm D call. Germline V gene data show CDR1 as PRHDT and CDR2 as FYEKMQ (reference sequence). The V end lost 5 bases, the J end lost 0 bases, and 8 bases lay between the germline ends. The CDR3 runs 14 residues. The CDR3 here is CASSPNLAKNIQYF. The DNA for the CDR3 is TGTGCCAGCAGCCCGAATTTAGCCAAAAACATTCAGTACTTC.

There are many counts of this clonotype. V and J are TRBV4-2 and TRBJ2-1; 10 bases match TRBD2. Germline trimming cut 0 bases from V and 10 bases from J; bases unmatched to any gene: 9. The CDR3 covers 16 residues. Germline V lookup: CDR1 LGHNA, CDR2 YNFKEQ. CDR3 nucleotide sequence: TGTGCCAGCAGCCAAGATGCCCTAGCGGGAGCAGGGGAGCAGTTCTTC. Protein sequence: CASSQDALAGAGEQFF.

The rearrangement uses TRBV10-2 and TRBJ1-5, with 9 bases fitting TRBD1. With V trimmed by 0 bases and J by 6 bases, 0 bases remained unmatched. In germline, CDR1 is WSHSY, CDR2 SAAADI. The CDR3 has 14 residues. For the CDR3, the DNA is TGCGCCAGCAGTGAGTCGACAGGGGGTCAGCCCCAGCATTTT. Translation gives CASSESTGGQPQHF.

In this sample, this clonotype turned up many times. The chain employs TRBV7-2 and TRBJ2-1, with 10 bases fitting TRBD1. This CDR3 contains 15 residues. Germline V gene lookup returns CDR1 SGHTA and CDR2 FQGNSA. V lost 1 base, J lost 7 bases, and 4 bases stayed unmatched. DNA of the CDR3: TGTGCCAGCAGCTTAGTGGGACAGGGGAATAATGAGCAGTTCTTC. Amino acids: CASSLVGQGNNEQFF. The full variable domain, completed using reference TRBV7-2 and TRBJ2-1, is GAGVSQSPSNKVTEKGKDVELRCDPISGHTALYWYRQSLGQGLEFLIYFQGNSAPDKSGLPSDRFSAERTGGSVSTLTIQRTQQEDSAVYLCASSLVGQGNNEQFFGPGTRLTVL.